Listed here are 21 T cell receptor beta chains from one sample, sequenced in a study of blood T cell repertoires in COVID-19. Data came from immunoSEQ multiplex PCR; TCRdb stores just in-frame clones and leaves some out. Of some 150,000 clones in the sample, around four fifths are singletons; the top ten hold 3%. The material sequenced was peripheral blood. These receptors all stem from a woman between 40 and 50 years old with active or convalescent COVID-19.

The chain employs TRBV14 and TRBJ2-2; 9 nucleotides align to TRBD2. Germline CDR1 SGHDN, CDR2 FVKESK. Unmatched junction bases numbered 8, after V lost 4 bases and J lost 5 bases. The CDR3 consists of 16 residues. The CDR3 is CASSPIAGVPTGELFF. For the CDR3, the DNA is TGTGCCAGCAGCCCTATAGCGGGAGTCCCGACCGGGGAGCTGTTTTTT.

This clone was detected a few times. V and J are TRBV28 and TRBJ1-1; D unresolved. CDR1 and CDR2 (germline): MDHEN, SYDVKM. The CDR3 loop spans 16 amino acids. V dropped 6 bases and J dropped 1 base, with 18 bases sitting between them. CDR3 bases: TGTGCCAGCAGAAAAGGAGGAGCCCCGACGAACACTGAAGCTTTCTTT. Translating gives CASRKGGAPTNTEAFF.

The rearrangement joins TRBV27 to TRBJ2-4, with D uncertain. Germline loops: CDR1 MNHEY, CDR2 SMNVEV (reference sequence). The CDR3 has 17 residues. Trimming left V 5 bases short and J 0 bases short, with 17 bases between. CDR3 region: CASSPRNSHLAKNIQYF. The CDR3 DNA follows: TGTGCCAGCAGTCCGCGAAACAGTCATCTAGCCAAAAACATTCAGTACTTC.

The V gene is TRBV10-2, the J gene TRBJ1-1, with a possible D match to TRBD1 (6 bases). V shed 2 bases and J shed 10 bases, with 11 bases lying between them. The CDR3 is made up of 12 amino acids. Germline V gives CDR1 WSHSY, CDR2 SAAADI. The CDR3 loop is CASSETGLGAFF. CDR3 nucleotide sequence: TGCGCCAGCAGTGAGACAGGGCTAGGAGCTTTCTTT.

This clone was observed a handful of times. This chain joins TRBV6-6 and TRBJ1-6; D gene uncertain. Germline loops: CDR1 MNHNY, CDR2 SVGAGI (reference sequence). CDR3 size: 15 residues. V was pared by 3 bases and J by 7 bases, with 13 bases between. The CDR3 sequence is CASSYRVRGNSPLHF. CDR3 in DNA: TGTGCCAGCAGTTATAGGGTCCGGGGAAATTCACCCCTCCACTTT.

This clone was counted only a few times. The rearrangement links TRBV4-2 to TRBJ2-7, with a possible D match to TRBD1 (7 bases). The germline gives CDR1 LGHNA, CDR2 YNFKEQ. V was pared by 3 bases and J by 1 base, with 16 bases between. The CDR3 extends over 16 amino acids. CDR3 sequence (DNA): TGTGCCAGCAGCCAGAAACAGGGGACTCCTTCCTACGAGCAGTACTTC. Translating it yields CASSQKQGTPSYEQYF.

The rearrangement joins TRBV4-3 to TRBJ2-2, with TRBD1 matching over 7 bases. CDR1 and CDR2 from the germline V gene are LGHNA and YSLEER. This CDR3 contains 17 residues. Unmatched junction bases numbered 11, after V lost 4 bases and J lost 3 bases. The DNA for the CDR3 is TGCGCCAGCAGCCGACGGGACAGTAATAGGGACACCGGGGAGCTGTTTTTT. This sequence encodes CASSRRDSNRDTGELFF.

This clone was observed a few times. The chain combines TRBV19 with TRBJ2-7, with 10 bases identical to TRBD1. This CDR3 has 19 residues. Unmatched junction bases numbered 23, after V lost 10 bases and J lost 2 bases. Per germline, CDR1 LNHDA and CDR2 SQIVND (reference sequence). The CDR3 spells CATSNRGTGALHHPYEQYF. CDR3 nucleotide sequence: TGTGCCACCTCGAACCGGGGGACAGGGGCTCTCCACCATCCCTACGAGCAGTACTTC.

The chain uses TRBV7-2 and TRBJ2-7, with D possibly being TRBD2 (6 bases). Germline V gives CDR1 SGHTA, CDR2 FQGNSA. The CDR3 extends over 14 amino acids. V lost 5 bases to trimming and J lost 1 base, with 12 bases between them. The CDR3 DNA is TGTGCCAGCAGCCAGCGGGTGACTTCCTACGAGCAGTACTTC. It yields the protein CASSQRVTSYEQYF.

In regard to this clone: Other DNA sequences in this sample translate to the same CDR3. Written as DNA, the CDR3 is TGTGCCAGCAGCCCAGACAGTTACGAGCAGTACTTC. This sequence encodes CASSPDSYEQYF. J is TRBJ2-7 and V is TRBV11-2; weak D call: TRBD1 (5 bases). The CDR3 extends over 12 amino acids. Germline CDR1 SGHAT, CDR2 FQNNGV. Between the trimmed V and J ends, which lost 5 bases and 4 bases, there was a span of 9 bases.

The chain joins TRBV7-8 to TRBJ2-5; 7 bases align to TRBD2. In germline, CDR1 is SGHVS, CDR2 FQNEAQ. The trim removed 5 bases at V and 3 bases at J, leaving 12 bases unmatched. The CDR3 runs to 16 residues. CDR3 DNA: TGTGCCAGCAGCCCACTTTGGCTAGCGGAGGAAGAGACCCAGTACTTC. It yields the protein CASSPLWLAEEETQYF.

In the case of this clone: Different DNA sequences within this sample yield the same CDR3. The chain carries TRBV5-1 and TRBJ2-5; TRBD2 agrees at 9 bases. The CDR3 extends over 17 amino acids. Germline CDR1 SGHRS, CDR2 YFSETQ. V was clipped by 0 bases and J by 2 bases; unmatched bases: 8. The CDR3 is CASSLALAGGPQETQYF. The CDR3 DNA reads as TGCGCCAGCAGCTTGGCCTTGGCGGGGGGGCCTCAAGAGACCCAGTACTTC.

The genes are TRBV6-5 and TRBJ1-2; no clear D gene. In germline, CDR1 is MNHEY, CDR2 SVGAGI. The CDR3 has 12 residues. The V end was cut by 9 bases, the J end by 8 bases, with 16 bases between. This CDR3 is CARPPGQTGYTF. CDR3 DNA sequence: TGTGCCAGACCGCCGGGTCAAACCGGCTACACCTTC.

This clone was recorded only once. This chain links TRBV19 with TRBJ1-5; TRBD1 matches 11 bases. This CDR3 has 16 residues. Germline values: CDR1 LNHDA, CDR2 SQIVND (reference sequence). Losses at the gene ends were 5 bases for V and 4 bases for J; bases not matched to a gene: 7. The CDR3 DNA is TGTGCCAGTAGTCCCCGGACAGGGGGCATAAATCAGCCCCAGCATTTT. Its translation: CASSPRTGGINQPQHF.

A single count supports this clone. The V call is TRBV7-2, the J call TRBJ2-1; 8 nucleotides agree with TRBD1. Germline V lookup: CDR1 SGHTA, CDR2 FQGNSA. The CDR3 has 14 amino acids. V lost 5 bases, J lost 6 bases, and 6 bases stayed unmatched. The CDR3 DNA follows: TGTGCCAGCAGCCAGGACAGGGCCGGCAATGAGCAGTTCTTC. Protein product: CASSQDRAGNEQFF.

The rearrangement uses TRBV5-4 and TRBJ2-3, with 9 nucleotides matching TRBD2. This CDR3 has 17 residues. J gave up 4 bases and V 2 bases, and 11 bases lay outside the gene matches. The germline V gene has CDR1 SGHNT and CDR2 YYREEE (reference sequence). The CDR3 is CASSFRVGGRAADTQYF. Here the CDR3 DNA reads TGTGCCAGCAGCTTCCGGGTCGGCGGGAGGGCGGCAGATACGCAGTATTTT.

In DNA, the CDR3 is TGTGCCAGCAGCTTAGGGGACAGGAGGGCTGAAGCTTTCTTT. This translates into CASSLGDRRAEAFF. The chain recombines TRBV7-2 with TRBJ1-1, with 8 bases identical to TRBD1. Trimming removed 1 base from V and 6 bases from J; junction bases left unmatched: 4. The CDR3 is 14 amino acids. From germline, CDR1 is SGHTA and CDR2 FQGNSA.

In this sample, this clone turned up once. This chain uses TRBV5-1 with TRBJ2-7; no firm D call. This CDR3 region has 13 residues. From germline, CDR1 is SGHRS and CDR2 YFSETQ. The germline V and J ends were trimmed by 5 bases and 2 bases, with 11 bases remaining between them. CDR3 DNA sequence: TGCGCCAGCAGTCTCCAGGATACCTACGAGCAGTACTTC. Its protein is CASSLQDTYEQYF.

The chain is built from TRBV18 and TRBJ2-2; 11 nucleotides agree with TRBD1. V dropped 3 bases and J dropped 4; count of bases not matched to a gene: 1. Germline CDR1 is KGHSH and CDR2 is LQKENI. The CDR3 runs to 15 residues. The CDR3 loop reads CASSPGTGGTGELFF. DNA for the CDR3: TGTGCCAGCTCACCCGGGACAGGGGGCACCGGGGAGCTGTTTTTT.

This chain joins TRBV5-6 and TRBJ1-6, with D tentatively TRBD1 (6 bases). Germline loops: CDR1 SGHDT, CDR2 YYEEEE. The ends were cut back, 2 bases at V and 3 bases at J, with 15 bases in the middle. The CDR3 is 17 residues long. The CDR3 sequence: CASSLYGQSFYNSPLHF. The CDR3 DNA follows: TGTGCCAGCAGCTTATACGGACAGTCTTTCTATAATTCACCCCTCCACTTT.

V is TRBV6-5 and J is TRBJ1-1; TRBD1 matches at 8 bases. V shed 4 bases, J shed 1 base, and the junction held 5 bases outside the gene matches. The CDR3 has 15 amino acids. Germline CDR1 reads MNHEY; CDR2 reads SVGAGI. Written as DNA, the CDR3 is TGTGCCAGCAGTTTGGACAGGGTACGGAACACTGAAGCTTTCTTT. Its protein is CASSLDRVRNTEAFF.